This T cell receptor beta chain was found in a study of identical twins. A single record per CDR3 protein comes from TCRdb applying MiXCR to the 5' RACE reads. The data contain 500,000 to 600,000 distinct CDR3 sequences, roughly a fifth of them singletons. CDR3 size: 14 residues. Germline V gene lookup returns CDR1 MNHEY and CDR2 SMNVEV (reference sequence). Trimming stripped 4 bases from V and 2 bases from J, with 12 bases between. These data also featured in a second study, about T cells expressing NK-cell markers.

The rearrangement joins TRBV27 to TRBJ2-7; D possibly matches TRBD1 or TRBD2 (7 bases each). Sequenced sample: CD4+ T cells sorted from blood. This sequence originates from a woman aged 18-35 years in good health. CDR3 region: CASSWSGTAYEQYF. The CDR3 coding sequence is TGTGCCAGCAGTTGGAGCGGGACAGCCTACGAGCAGTACTTC.